This TCR beta chain was captured in a study of human T cells and chemical hapten exposure. Study-level information: All patients underwent weekly scalp dosing with diphenylcyclopropenone for the full roughly 24-week study. Small discrepancies in pooled library volume mainly accounted for the varying TCR yields per sample.

This clonotype has at least ten counts. The antigen remains unidentified. Study-level points and caveats: Sensitization with DPC brought no change to TCRs above 1 in 1000 in frequency.

In TCRdb, the RACE reads were re-called with MiXCR into one record per CDR3 protein. The data contain some 80,000 distinct CDR3 sequences, roughly a tenth of them seen just once; the ten biggest clones take up 2.5%. Per germline, CDR1 SGDLS and CDR2 YYNGEE. J was trimmed by 6 bases and V by 0 bases; bases with no gene match: 7. The CDR3 length is 15 residues. Time point noted: patch test 2, 6 weeks after DPC sensitization. As to treatment: therapeutic diphenylcyclopropenone sensitization with weekly scalp DPC. Patch tests were applied only after blood draws. The clonotype originates from a woman aged 30 to 39 with alopecia areata. Some clones in this sample may be carry-over from other donors' samples. Sequences were derived from whole blood, sampled in connection with sensitization to the hapten diphenylcyclopropenone (DPC). The J gene is TRBJ2-7, the V gene TRBV9; 9 nucleotides agree with TRBD2. The CDR3 region has the DNA TGTGCCAGCAGCGTAGGAAGCGGGAGGACAGCCGAGCAGTACTTC. Translating gives CASSVGSGRTAEQYF.